This TCR beta chain was captured in a study of T cell responses to AZD1222 COVID-19 vaccine. Study conclusions and caveats: Spike-specific TCR breadth rose after two AZD1222 doses, and depth rose as well. Donors were largely white British and mainly female; clonal diversity was possibly underestimated. Unmutated regions of variants are reportedly targeted by nearly half of spike-specific TCRs.

Measured with immunoSEQ multiplex PCR; TCRdb has only the in-frame clones, and not every one. The sample records approximately 96,000 clones, 75% to 95% being singletons. Second-dose timings of about 4 or about 12 weeks were pooled. Of note for this clone: Its antigen is unknown.

V dropped 6 bases and J dropped 8 bases, with 14 bases sitting between them. The CDR3 is 13 amino acids. Germline V gives CDR1 KGHSH, CDR2 LQKENI. The chain uses TRBV18 and TRBJ1-5, with D possibly matching TRBD1 (5 bases). The material was peripheral blood, obtained 28 days after the second AZD1222 dose. The clonotype was recovered from an adult who received the AZD1222 COVID-19 vaccine. The CDR3 DNA is TGTGCCAGCTCCCTGGGTAGAGGGGAGCCCCAGCATTTT. Translating gives CASSLGRGEPQHF.